This TCR beta chain came from a study of vaccination and CD4 T cells after COVID-19. Study background: Six male and four female convalescents took part, two of them Hispanic. Ranging from 14 to 241, the interval between dose two and post-vaccine sampling had a median of approximately 70 days. Overlapping peptides covering the spike proteins of SARS-CoV-2, HCoV-NL63, HCoV-OC43 and HCoV-229E were added to stimulate cells.

In regard to this clonotype: Its target is not known.

The Oncomine TCR Beta short-read assay was applied to DNA of cultured CD4+ T cells. Researchers extracted genomic DNA from CD4+ T cells that had been cultured. Using its own MiXCR run on the PCR reads, TCRdb lists one record per CDR3 protein. The sample holds 15,000 or so distinct CDR3 sequences; over 45% are singletons and the top ten take about 16%. Treatment reported: roughly ten-day PBMC culture with coronavirus spike peptide pools or control peptides (ViraFEST assay). The sample was CD4+ T cells from blood, cultured in vitro, taken before SARS-CoV-2 vaccination. The source is a human donor who had recovered from COVID-19.

CDR3 coding DNA: TGTGCCAGCCGGAGAGGGGCCTACGAGCAGTACTTC. Translating gives CASRRGAYEQYF. The chain combines TRBV6-1 with TRBJ2-7; either TRBD1 or TRBD2 may supply D (5 bases each). This CDR3 is 12 amino acids long. Germline loops: CDR1 MNHNS, CDR2 SASEGT. Trimming cost V 8 bases and J 2 bases, with 10 bases left between them.